The 16 T cell receptor beta chains below come from one sample, sequenced in a study of Graves' ophthalmopathy and Graves' hyperthyroidism listed by TCRdb under 2018. Sequencing was performed on an Illumina HiSeq 2000. TCR beta CDR3 regions were amplified from RNA transcripts for repertoire sequencing. The first round of RT-PCR was done with HTBI primers and the Qiagen OneStep RT-PCR kit, and was followed by a second round of multiplex PCR, then size selection and purification. TCRdb cleaned the public reads at Q25 with fastp, built clones with MiXCR and kept in-frame beta chains. Under each unique CDR3 protein, matching rows form one entry showing the most common genes and DNA. The table for this sample lists almost 750,000 distinct CDR3 sequences; roughly 40% of them were counted only once. The ten largest clones capture roughly 46% of the sample. Sequencing was performed on peripheral blood. These receptors all come from an adult man with Graves' ophthalmopathy.

Remarks on this clonotype: This may stem from a read error, because a much larger clone lies one nucleotide away. This chain uses TRBV10-3 with TRBJ1-1; 10 bases align to TRBD1. J lost 3 bases, V lost 8 bases, and 15 bases had no gene match. The CDR3 loop spans 17 amino acids. Germline V lookup: CDR1 ENHRY, CDR2 SYGVKD. Written as DNA, the CDR3 is TGTGCCATCCGGGATACCGGGACAGGGGTAAGGGACACTGAAGCTTTCTTT. This codes for CAIRDTGTGVRDTEAFF.

The CDR3 coding sequence is TGCAGCGTGATGACAGGGTCCCCCGGGGCCAACGTCCTGACTTTC. It is translated as CSVMTGSPGANVLTF. The rearrangement uses TRBV29-1 and TRBJ2-6; TRBD1 aligns across 7 bases. CDR3 size: 15 residues. CDR1 and CDR2 (germline): SQVTM, ANQGSEA. The junction had 9 bases not matched to a gene; V was cut back by 6 bases and J by 4 bases.

This clonotype was observed at least ten times. One end of the junction is discordant with germline, which a read error may explain. The chain couples TRBV29-1 to TRBJ1-1, with 8 nucleotides matching TRBD1. CDR3 length: 13 amino acids. Germline loops: CDR1 SQVTM, CDR2 ANQGSEA. CDR3 protein: CSAEGQGKTEAFF. CDR3 bases: TGCAGCGCTGAAGGACAGGGAAAGACTGAAGCTTTCTTT.

This clonotype was detected a few times. A read error is possible here, since a much larger clone lies one base away. The chain links TRBV10-3 to TRBJ1-6, with unresolved D. The CDR3 extends over 15 amino acids. Deletions cut 4 bases from V and 9 bases from J, with 16 bases between. Looked up from germline, CDR1 is ENHRY and CDR2 is SYGVKD. The DNA of the CDR3 is TGTGCCATCAGTGGGATACCTCGTTCGGGTTCACCCCTCCACTTT. Its protein product is CAISGIPRSGSPLHF.

This clonotype was counted only a few times. V usage is TRBV19 and J usage is TRBJ2-2; TRBD1 agrees at 7 bases. Germline V gene data show CDR1 as LNHDA and CDR2 as SQIVND (reference sequence). The CDR3 is 14 residues long. With V trimmed by 4 bases and J by 6 bases, 5 bases remained unmatched. CDR3 protein: CASSTPGTAGELFF. The CDR3 bases are TGTGCCAGTAGTACACCCGGGACAGCCGGGGAGCTGTTTTTT.

This chain joins TRBV15 and TRBJ1-1, with 8 bases fitting TRBD1. CDR3 length: 14 amino acids. Trimming took 6 bases from V and 11 from J; bases not matched to a gene: 14. Per germline, CDR1 LNHNV and CDR2 YYDKDF (reference sequence). The CDR3 DNA is TGTGCCACCAGGGGGACAGGCTCTCTTGGAGAGGCTTTCTTT. Its protein product is CATRGTGSLGEAFF.

As for this clonotype: A single base separates this from a much larger clone, so it may be a read error. The chain carries TRBV25-1 and TRBJ2-2; 9 positions agree with TRBD1. The germline gives CDR1 MGHDK, CDR2 SYGVNS. There are 16 residues in the CDR3. Written as DNA, the CDR3 is TGTGCCAGCAGGCCACCGGGACAGGGATTGGCCGGGGGGCTGTTTTTT. It codes for CASRPPGQGLAGGLFF. Full variable domain (remainder filled in from reference TRBV25-1 and TRBJ2-2): EADIYQTPRYLVIGTGKKITLECSQTMGHDKMYWYQQDPGMELHLIHYSYGVNSTEKGDLSSESTVSRIRTEHFPLTLESARPSHTSQYLCASRPPGQGLAGGLFFGEGSRLTVL.

The J gene is TRBJ2-7, the V gene TRBV5-1, with D unresolved. This CDR3 contains 12 residues. Germline CDR1 reads SGHRS; CDR2 reads YFSETQ. Deletions cut 4 bases from V and 3 bases from J, with 8 bases between. DNA of the CDR3: TGCGCCAGCAGCGACGACTTCTACGAGCAGTACTTC. Protein: CASSDDFYEQYF.

About this clonotype itself: One end of the junction fails to match germline, which may point to a read error. The chain couples TRBV10-3 to TRBJ1-5; D not certain. Germline CDR1 ENHRY, CDR2 SYGVKD. The CDR3 runs 13 residues. DNA of the CDR3: TGTGCCAGCAGTGCTGGGATCAATCAGCCCCAGCATTTT. Protein product: CASSAGINQPQHF.

This chain joins TRBV25-1 and TRBJ1-2; D remains unclear. The germline V gene encodes CDR1 MGHDK and CDR2 SYGVNS. The CDR3 is 16 amino acids. V gave up 0 bases and J gave up 1 base, with 12 bases separating them. As DNA, the CDR3 is TGTGCCAGCAGTGAATATGAGGGCGGGATTAACTATGGCTACACCTTC. It is translated as CASSEYEGGINYGYTF.

V and J are TRBV2 and TRBJ2-7, with 7 bases matching TRBD1. The CDR3 loop spans 15 amino acids. Germline V gene data show CDR1 as SNHLY and CDR2 as FYNNEI. J was trimmed by 0 bases and V by 5 bases; bases with no gene match: 7. CDR3 DNA: TGTGCCAGCAGTTCGCCGGGACAGAACTCCTACGAGCAGTACTTC. Translation: CASSSPGQNSYEQYF. The complete variable domain, with remaining parts taken from reference TRBV2 and TRBJ2-7, reads EPEVTQTPSHQVTQMGQEVILRCVPISNHLYFYWYRQILGQKVEFLVSFYNNEISEKSEIFDDQFSVERPDGSNFTLKIRSTKLEDSAMYFCASSSPGQNSYEQYFGPGTRLTVT.

V usage is TRBV2 and J usage is TRBJ1-3; the D gene is possibly TRBD1 (5 bases). Germline V lookup: CDR1 SNHLY, CDR2 FYNNEI. CDR3 length: 15 amino acids. With 6 bases removed from V and 0 bases from J, the gap between germline ends came to 12 bases. In DNA, the CDR3 is TGTGCCAGCAGCTCTGACAGAGCCTCTGGAAACACCATATATTTT. Protein: CASSSDRASGNTIYF.

The CDR3 DNA reads TGTGCCAGCAGTTTCTCACAGTTTGGCAACGAGCAGTACTTC. Encoded protein: CASSFSQFGNEQYF. This chain connects TRBV12-3 or TRBV12-4 to TRBJ2-7, with D unresolved. CDR3 length equals 14 residues. V lost 3 bases and J lost 5, with 14 bases in between.

The chain is built from TRBV5-5 and TRBJ1-2; TRBD1 agrees at 9 bases. The CDR3 runs to 15 residues. Germline V lookup: CDR1 SGHKS, CDR2 YYEKEE (reference sequence). V lost 7 bases, J lost 5 bases, and 12 bases stayed unmatched. The chain's CDR3 is CASSPAGQGKYGYTF. CDR3 nucleotides: TGTGCCAGCTCACCCGCCGGACAGGGGAAATATGGCTACACCTTC. Full variable domain (missing parts from reference TRBV5-5 and TRBJ1-2): DAGVTQSPTHLIKTRGQQVTLRCSPISGHKSVSWYQQVLGQGPQFIFQYYEKEERGRGNFPDRFSARQFPNYSSELNVNALLLGDSALYLCASSPAGQGKYGYTFGSGTRLTVV.

V usage is TRBV7-2 and J usage is TRBJ2-7; 11 bases align to TRBD1. Germline loops: CDR1 SGHTA, CDR2 FQGNSA. The CDR3 is 16 amino acids. The trim removed 7 bases at V and 3 bases at J, leaving 11 bases unmatched. Here the CDR3 reads CASTHRGGTGGYEQYF. The CDR3 DNA follows: TGTGCCAGCACCCATAGGGGGGGGACAGGGGGCTACGAGCAGTACTTC.

This clonotype has more than one count but fewer than ten. The genes are TRBV9 and TRBJ1-2; D not certain. CDR3 size: 14 residues. Trimming removed 3 bases at V and 8 bases at J, with 17 bases between. Germline V gene sequence: CDR1 SGDLS, CDR2 YYNGEE. The CDR3 DNA reads as TGTGCCAGCAGCGCCGCGAGCAAGGTAGGCGGCTACACCTTC. It translates to CASSAASKVGGYTF.